This TCR beta chain is from a study of shared clonotypes between healthy human individuals. Study-level background: A donor's plate count was three for CD4 naive and three for CD4 memory; CD8 naive had two and CD8 memory one.

CD45RO-negative, CCR7-selected cells formed the naive CD8 fraction, which excluded terminally differentiated effector memory CD45RA+ cells. There were no recent acute infections or vaccinations among the donors, who were healthy HIV-negative adults. V was clipped by 5 bases and J by 0 bases; unmatched bases: 8. CDR3 size: 16 residues. Germline V CDR1 and CDR2: PRHDT, FYEKMQ (reference sequence). Whole-study findings and limits: Memory subsets generally showed lower estimated richness than naive subsets.

For this clone: The antigen is not known.

As processed by the authors: ImmunoSEQ only sent back junction sequences with no quality scores, so filtering was done differently. Sequencing used immunoSEQ multiplex PCR; TCRdb keeps in-frame clones, though not all of them. D and trimming come from the DNA, and the V and J calls and clone size come from that table. The data hold approximately 590,000 clones, with roughly 95% observed a single time. V and J are TRBV13 and TRBJ1-1; 8 bases agree with TRBD1. What was sequenced was naive CD8+ T cells sorted from blood. The TCR was taken from a woman under 40 in good health. CDR3 protein: CASSAPTGGMNTEAFF. The CDR3 DNA reads TGTGCCAGCAGCGCACCTACAGGGGGGATGAACACTGAAGCTTTCTTT.